The 21 T cell receptor beta chains below come from one sample, sequenced in a study of blood T cell repertoires in COVID-19. The data were produced by immunoSEQ multiplex PCR, yet TCRdb's version contains in-frame clones alone and is incomplete. The sample has more than 250,000 clones; roughly nine tenths are singletons. The sequencing input was peripheral blood. The source is a man between 18 and 35 years old with active or convalescent COVID-19.

This rearrangement joins TRBV2 to TRBJ1-5; possible D gene TRBD1, 6 bases. The CDR3 loop spans 15 amino acids. The V and J ends lost 7 bases and 6 bases respectively, with 19 bases between them. Germline lookup yields CDR1 SNHLY and CDR2 FYNNEI. CDR3 in DNA: TGTGCCAGCATGGGACGACAGGTTTGGGGTCAGCCCCAGCATTTT. Protein: CASMGRQVWGQPQHF.

DNA for the CDR3: TGTGCCAGCAGTTTAGAGAGGGAAAAACTGTTTTTT. Its translation is CASSLEREKLFF. The V and J genes are TRBV12-3 or TRBV12-4 and TRBJ1-4; D unresolved. The CDR3 spans 12 residues. V dropped 1 base and J dropped 8 bases, with 5 bases sitting between them.

V usage is TRBV27 and J usage is TRBJ1-1; D gene uncertain. Germline V gene sequence: CDR1 MNHEY, CDR2 SMNVEV (reference sequence). The CDR3 spans 13 residues. The ends were cut back, 3 bases at V and 4 bases at J, with 9 bases in the middle. This CDR3 reads CASSLSGTTEAFF. The CDR3 DNA sequence: TGTGCCAGCAGTTTGTCCGGTACCACTGAAGCTTTCTTT.

The rearrangement uses TRBV3-1 (or the pseudogene TRBV3-2) and TRBJ2-1; the match to TRBD2 covers 9 bases. The junction had 5 bases not matched to a gene; V was cut back by 7 bases and J by 1 base. The CDR3 extends over 15 amino acids. Germline-derived CDR1 and CDR2 are LGHDT and YNNKEL (reference sequence). CDR3 DNA sequence: TGTGCCAGCACCCAGCGGGGGGCGTCCTACAATGAGCAGTTCTTC. This sequence encodes CASTQRGASYNEQFF.

This sequence joins TRBV5-6 and TRBJ1-2; D might be TRBD1 (5 bases). V gave up 4 bases and J gave up 8 bases, with 15 bases separating them. In germline, CDR1 is SGHDT, CDR2 YYEEEE. CDR3 length: 13 residues. The CDR3 sequence is CASSRGRGGGYTF. The CDR3 nucleotides read TGTGCCAGCAGCCGGGGGAGGGGAGGAGGCTACACCTTC.

J is TRBJ1-2 and V is TRBV11-2, with 7 positions matching TRBD1. Trimming took 4 bases from V and 2 from J; bases not matched to a gene: 19. The CDR3 is 19 amino acids. Germline values: CDR1 SGHAT, CDR2 FQNNGV. The CDR3 here is CASSSRRRDSKTVNYGYTF. The DNA for the CDR3 is TGTGCCAGCAGCTCCAGACGACGGGACAGCAAAACCGTAAACTATGGCTACACCTTC.

The genes are TRBV2 and TRBJ1-2; tentative D call: TRBD1 (5 bases). V lost 8 bases and J lost 4, with 11 bases in between. Germline loops: CDR1 SNHLY, CDR2 FYNNEI. This CDR3 has 12 residues. In nucleotides, the CDR3 is TGTGCCAGCGGGGGGGAAGGCTATGGCTACACCTTC. Residues: CASGGEGYGYTF.

V and J are TRBV20-1 and TRBJ2-5; the D gene is possibly TRBD1 (5 bases). With 3 bases removed from V and 2 bases from J, the gap between germline ends came to 7 bases. The CDR3 is 12 residues long. CDR1 is DFQATT, CDR2 SNEGSKA, per germline (reference sequence). CDR3 protein: CSASRQQETQYF. CDR3 bases: TGCAGTGCTAGTCGACAGCAAGAGACCCAGTACTTC.

The V and J genes are TRBV5-5 and TRBJ1-4, with 11 bases identical to TRBD1. This CDR3 region has 15 residues. V lost 0 bases, J lost 6 bases, and 1 base stayed unmatched. Germline V gene lookup returns CDR1 SGHKS and CDR2 YYEKEE (reference sequence). The CDR3: CASSLVGQGDEKLFF. The CDR3 DNA sequence: TGTGCCAGCAGCTTGGTGGGACAGGGGGATGAAAAACTGTTTTTT.

In its sample, this clone was seen once. This sequence joins TRBV11-2 and TRBJ2-1; 10 nucleotides align to TRBD2. The germline V gene has CDR1 SGHAT and CDR2 FQNNGV. The trim removed 8 bases at V and 6 bases at J, leaving 10 bases unmatched. The CDR3 runs 15 residues. The CDR3 protein is CASRTSGAPPNEQFF. The CDR3 bases are TGTGCCAGCCGAACTAGCGGGGCTCCACCCAATGAGCAGTTCTTC.

The chain links TRBV4-1 to TRBJ2-7, with 7 bases that match TRBD1. CDR3 length equals 15 residues. CDR1 is MGHRA, CDR2 YSYEKL, per germline. Trimming cost V 1 base and J 0 bases; bases outside gene matches: 3. Here the CDR3 reads CASSQGQGGSYEQYF. DNA for the CDR3: TGCGCCAGCAGCCAAGGACAGGGCGGCTCCTACGAGCAGTACTTC.

In its sample, this clone was seen once. V is TRBV11-2 and J is TRBJ2-2; possibly TRBD1 for D (5 bases). Deletions cut 4 bases from V and 1 base from J, with 19 bases between. Germline V gene sequence: CDR1 SGHAT, CDR2 FQNNGV. CDR3 length equals 18 residues. For the CDR3, the DNA is TGTGCCAGCAGCTCCGCCGCGGACATTATCAGGAACACCGGGGAGCTGTTTTTT. The encoded protein is CASSSAADIIRNTGELFF.

The chain carries TRBV3-1 (or the pseudogene TRBV3-2) and TRBJ2-2; 7 nucleotides line up with TRBD1. The V segment lost 0 bases and the J segment 8 bases; nucleotides outside the gene matches: 3. Germline V lookup: CDR1 LGHDT, CDR2 YNNKEL (reference sequence). The CDR3 has 14 residues. The CDR3 nucleotides are TGTGCCAGCAGCCAAGAAGGGGGCAAAGGGGAGCTGTTTTTT. It translates to CASSQEGGKGELFF.

The chain couples TRBV28 to TRBJ1-5; TRBD1 agrees at 8 bases. From germline, CDR1 is MDHEN and CDR2 SYDVKM. The CDR3 has 14 residues. Trimming took 5 bases from V and 4 from J; bases not matched to a gene: 4. CDR3 DNA: TGTGCCAGCAGTACACGGACAGGGAATCAGCCCCAGCATTTT. Protein: CASSTRTGNQPQHF.

This clone was counted between two and nine times. This chain's CDR3 is CASRPDRGWEKLFF. CDR3 nucleotides: TGTGCCAGCAGACCGGACAGGGGATGGGAAAAACTGTTTTTT. The J gene is TRBJ1-4, the V gene TRBV6-5, with 9 bases lining up with TRBD1. The germline V gene has CDR1 MNHEY and CDR2 SVGAGI. CDR3 size: 14 residues. J lost 8 bases, V lost 6 bases, and 7 bases had no gene match.

The chain couples TRBV4-1 to TRBJ1-5, with D unclear. V lost 1 base and J 4 bases, leaving 11 bases between the germline ends. This CDR3 has 15 amino acids. Germline V gene data show CDR1 as MGHRA and CDR2 as YSYEKL. The CDR3 region has the DNA TGCGCCAGCAGCCAAGGTTGGGGAGGGAATCAGCCCCAGCATTTT. It codes for CASSQGWGGNQPQHF.

The chain employs TRBV24-1 and TRBJ1-2; 9 bases align to TRBD1. The CDR3 is 14 residues long. The V gene's germline CDR1 is KGHDR and CDR2 SFDVKD. V lost 4 bases and J lost 8; bases outside the gene matches: 7. CDR3 coding DNA: TGTGCCACCAGTGACAGAGGACAGGGGCAGGGCTACACCTTC. Protein sequence: CATSDRGQGQGYTF.

V and J are TRBV30 and TRBJ1-1, with D possibly being TRBD1 (5 bases). Germline assignment: CDR1 GTSNPN and CDR2 SVGIG (reference sequence). The CDR3 length is 14 residues. V gave up 1 base and J gave up 1 base, with 10 bases separating them. CDR3 protein: CAWSADGGNTEAFF. For the CDR3, the DNA is TGTGCCTGGAGTGCCGACGGGGGGAACACTGAAGCTTTCTTT.

This chain links TRBV7-2 with TRBJ2-5, with a possible D match to TRBD1 (7 bases). CDR3 length equals 14 residues. Germline V gives CDR1 SGHTA, CDR2 FQGNSA. Trimming stripped 6 bases from V and 1 base from J, with 12 bases between. For the CDR3, the DNA is TGTGCCAGCAGATACCAGGGGGGCCAAGAGACCCAGTACTTC. It codes for CASRYQGGQETQYF.

This chain uses TRBV7-2 with TRBJ2-1; D is unresolved. V lost 2 bases and J 4 bases, leaving 6 bases between the germline ends. The CDR3 has 13 residues. Germline CDR1 reads SGHTA; CDR2 reads FQGNSA. CDR3 residues: CASSLNSYNEQFF. The DNA of the CDR3 is TGTGCCAGCAGCTTAAACAGTTACAATGAGCAGTTCTTC.

The rearrangement links TRBV28 to TRBJ1-3; TRBD1 is a possible D gene (5 bases). The CDR3 runs to 14 residues. The ends were cut back, 4 bases at V and 8 bases at J, with 15 bases in the middle. Germline CDR1 MDHEN, CDR2 SYDVKM. In DNA, the CDR3 is TGTGCCAGCAGTTCCTCGGGGGTGGCGGACACCATATATTTT. This sequence encodes CASSSSGVADTIYF.